These 22 T cell receptor beta chains came from one sample sequenced in a study of blood T cell repertoires in COVID-19. The table came from immunoSEQ multiplex PCR; TCRdb's copy has only in-frame clones and leaves some out. The table has roughly 200,000 clones, 85% seen once. The specimen sequenced was peripheral blood. The receptors here all came from a woman aged 80 or over with acute or convalescent COVID-19.

The chain is built from TRBV21-1 and TRBJ1-2. TRBV21-1 has pseudogene status. The CDR3 is 13 amino acids. This CDR3 is CASSPRGVNGYTF. The CDR3 coding sequence is TGTGCCAGCAGCCCCCGGGGGGTTAATGGCTACACCTTC.

V is TRBV25-1 and J is TRBJ1-2; D is uncertain. Germline CDR1 and CDR2: MGHDK and SYGVNS. The CDR3 loop spans 14 amino acids. The germline V and J ends were trimmed by 6 bases and 5 bases, with 16 bases remaining between them. CDR3 sequence reads: CASRAHQASYGYTF. DNA for the CDR3: TGTGCCAGCAGAGCCCACCAAGCCTCGTATGGCTACACCTTC.

The chain combines TRBV30 with TRBJ2-7, with a tentative D call TRBD2 (6 bases). Germline-derived CDR1 and CDR2 are GTSNPN and SVGIG (reference sequence). With 6 bases removed from V and 0 bases from J, the gap between germline ends came to 9 bases. This CDR3 is built from 12 residues. CDR3 loop: CACGLFSYEQYF. The CDR3 coding sequence is TGTGCCTGCGGACTATTCTCCTACGAGCAGTACTTC. Drawing the rest from reference TRBV30 and TRBJ2-7, the complete variable domain is SQTIHQWPATLVQPVGSPLSLECTVEGTSNPNLYWYRQAAGRGLQLLFYSVGIGQISSEVPQNLSASRPQDRQFILSSKKLLLSDSGFYLCACGLFSYEQYFGPGTRLTVT.

The CDR3 DNA follows: TGTGCCAGTAGTATTCGGGACACCAATCAGCCCCAGCATTTT. Amino acids: CASSIRDTNQPQHF. The J gene is TRBJ1-5, the V gene TRBV19; tentative D call: TRBD1 (6 bases). Looked up from germline, CDR1 is LNHDA and CDR2 is SQIVND (reference sequence). V lost 3 bases, J lost 3 bases, and 9 bases lay in between. This CDR3 contains 14 residues.

The chain carries TRBV4-2 and TRBJ2-7; D may be TRBD1 (5 bases). Trimming took 0 bases from V and 4 from J, leaving 7 bases between them. Germline values: CDR1 LGHNA, CDR2 YNFKEQ. The CDR3 is 13 amino acids. This CDR3 reads CASSQDYRYEQYF. The CDR3 DNA follows: TGTGCCAGCAGCCAAGATTACAGGTACGAGCAGTACTTC.

The gene calls are TRBV18 and TRBJ2-3, with D uncertain. The CDR3 has 13 residues. Germline V CDR1 and CDR2: KGHSH, LQKENI. V lost 6 bases and J 4 bases, leaving 11 bases between the germline ends. CDR3 loop: CASSSYTPDTQYF. CDR3 DNA sequence: TGTGCCAGCTCCTCCTATACCCCAGATACGCAGTATTTT.

This clone came up a few times. The genes are TRBV24-1 and TRBJ1-2, with 7 bases fitting TRBD1. The CDR3 totals 13 residues. Trimming took 2 bases from V and 7 from J; bases not matched to a gene: 3. From germline, CDR1 is KGHDR and CDR2 SFDVKD. CDR3 sequence: CATSDWKGAGYTF. CDR3 sequence (DNA): TGTGCCACCAGTGATTGGAAGGGGGCTGGCTACACCTTC.

V is TRBV19 and J is TRBJ2-3, with 9 nucleotides matching TRBD2. Losses at the gene ends were 5 bases for V and 0 bases for J; bases not matched to a gene: 12. CDR1 is LNHDA, CDR2 SQIVND, per germline (reference sequence). The CDR3 length is 18 residues. The chain's CDR3 is CASSPQKKLAGSTDTQYF. CDR3 DNA sequence: TGTGCCAGTAGTCCCCAAAAGAAACTAGCGGGTAGCACAGATACGCAGTATTTT. Filled out from reference TRBV19 and TRBJ2-3, the complete variable domain reads DGGITQSPKYLFRKEGQNVTLSCEQNLNHDAMYWYRQDPGQGLRLIYYSQIVNDFQKGDIAEGYSVSREKKESFPLTVTSAQKNPTAFYLCASSPQKKLAGSTDTQYFGPGTRLTVL.

This clone was counted a single time. This chain connects TRBV12-3 or TRBV12-4 to TRBJ1-1, with a weak D call TRBD1 (6 bases). Trimming cost V 6 bases and J 4 bases, with 12 bases left between them. CDR3 length equals 13 residues. The CDR3: CASRQQGPTEAFF. The CDR3 region has the DNA TGTGCCAGCAGGCAACAGGGACCCACTGAAGCTTTCTTT.

The chain uses TRBV7-9 and TRBJ1-2; D is uncertain. Germline lookup yields CDR1 SEHNR and CDR2 FQNEAQ (reference sequence). V gave up 5 bases and J gave up 6 bases, with 10 bases separating them. The CDR3 length is 12 residues. The chain's CDR3 is CASSEQQDGYTF. For the CDR3, the DNA is TGTGCCAGCAGCGAACAACAAGATGGCTACACCTTC.

V gene TRBV3-1 (or the pseudogene TRBV3-2) combines with J gene TRBJ1-3, with no clear D. This CDR3 region has 15 residues. Trimming took off 0 bases at V and 0 bases at J, with 6 bases between the two ends. Germline CDR1 and CDR2: LGHDT and YNNKEL (reference sequence). The CDR3 DNA reads as TGTGCCAGCAGCCAAGAACTGCCCTCTGGAAACACCATATATTTT. The encoded protein is CASSQELPSGNTIYF.

CDR3 coding DNA: TGTGCCAGCAGCTTAGATAGAGGGGGCTCGAACTACGAGCAGTACTTC. Its translation is CASSLDRGGSNYEQYF. The J gene is TRBJ2-7, the V gene TRBV11-2; 7 nucleotides line up with TRBD1. Germline V gene data show CDR1 as SGHAT and CDR2 as FQNNGV. The trim removed 0 bases at V and 3 bases at J, leaving 8 bases unmatched. The length of the CDR3 is 16 residues.

The rearrangement uses TRBV7-9 and TRBJ2-5; 9 nucleotides agree with TRBD1. Trimming removed 1 base from V and 5 bases from J; junction bases left unmatched: 8. The CDR3 loop spans 16 amino acids. Germline lookup yields CDR1 SEHNR and CDR2 FQNEAQ (reference sequence). Here the CDR3 DNA reads TGTGCCAGCAGCTTAGGGACAGGGGTTCGCTGGGAGACCCAGTACTTC. The encoded protein is CASSLGTGVRWETQYF.

The V gene is TRBV20-1, the J gene TRBJ2-1; D might be TRBD2 (6 bases). V lost 3 bases and J lost 12, with 15 bases in between. This CDR3 contains 12 residues. Germline V lookup: CDR1 DFQATT, CDR2 SNEGSKA (reference sequence). CDR3 sequence: CSASLSAGSQFF. For the CDR3, the DNA is TGCAGTGCTAGTTTATCGGCGGGGTCGCAGTTCTTC.

J is TRBJ2-7 and V is TRBV5-1; D remains unclear. The V end lost 0 bases, the J end lost 3 bases, and 7 bases lay between the germline ends. Germline V gene lookup returns CDR1 SGHRS and CDR2 YFSETQ. CDR3 length: 13 amino acids. The CDR3 nucleotides read TGCGCCAGCAGCTTGGGAGGTGACTACGAGCAGTACTTC. It yields the protein CASSLGGDYEQYF.

The rearrangement links TRBV7-2 to TRBJ1-1, with D unresolved. Germline assignment: CDR1 SGHTA and CDR2 FQGNSA. Trimming took off 2 bases at V and 5 bases at J, with 9 bases between the two ends. This CDR3 is 13 amino acids long. The CDR3 here is CASSLHRETEAFF. The CDR3 DNA sequence: TGTGCCAGCAGCTTACACAGAGAGACTGAAGCTTTCTTT.

The rearrangement uses TRBV5-1 and TRBJ1-4; a possible D gene is TRBD1 (6 bases). This CDR3 is built from 17 residues. V was clipped by 4 bases and J by 2 bases, with 18 bases between them. Germline CDR1 is SGHRS and CDR2 is YFSETQ. In DNA, the CDR3 is TGCGCCAGCAGCCCCTCTCTACAGGGTCTCACTAATGAAAAACTGTTTTTT. Translating it yields CASSPSLQGLTNEKLFF.

The genes are TRBV27 and TRBJ2-6; 8 nucleotides agree with TRBD1. V dropped 8 bases and J dropped 0; count of bases not matched to a gene: 9. The CDR3 is made up of 17 amino acids. The germline V gene has CDR1 MNHEY and CDR2 SMNVEV (reference sequence). The CDR3 spells CASAPGQGVSGANVLTF. The DNA of the CDR3 is TGTGCCAGCGCTCCAGGACAGGGAGTCTCTGGGGCCAACGTCCTGACTTTC. Based on the CDR3 plus reference TRBV27 and TRBJ2-6, the full variable domain is EAQVTQNPRYLITVTGKKLTVTCSQNMNHEYMSWYRQDPGLGLRQIYYSMNVEVTDKGDVPEGYKVSRKEKRNFPLILESPSPNQTSLYFCASAPGQGVSGANVLTFGAGSRLTVL.

The J gene is TRBJ1-2, the V gene TRBV10-2, with 8 bases aligning to TRBD1. Unmatched junction bases numbered 5, after V lost 6 bases and J lost 5 bases. The V gene's germline CDR1 is WSHSY and CDR2 SAAADI. The CDR3 runs 13 residues. This CDR3 reads CASRGTGRYGYTF. The CDR3 nucleotides are TGCGCCAGCAGGGGGACAGGAAGATATGGCTACACCTTC.

This sequence joins TRBV3-1 (or the pseudogene TRBV3-2) and TRBJ2-7; 9 nucleotides agree with TRBD1. Trimming cost V 7 bases and J 6 bases; bases outside gene matches: 7. The CDR3 runs 13 residues. Germline CDR1 reads LGHDT; CDR2 reads YNNKEL (reference sequence). This CDR3 is CASTDRGGGEQYF. The CDR3 coding sequence is TGTGCCAGCACGGACAGGGGAGGGGGCGAGCAGTACTTC.

The chain has TRBV2 and TRBJ2-7, with 9 bases that match TRBD1. The CDR3 runs to 14 residues. Looked up from germline, CDR1 is SNHLY and CDR2 is FYNNEI. Trimming at V came to 10 bases and at J to 0 bases, leaving 7 bases not matched to a gene. CDR3 coding DNA: TGTGCCACCCAAAGGACAGGGGCCTCCTACGAGCAGTACTTC. It codes for CATQRTGASYEQYF.

J is TRBJ1-2 and V is TRBV27, with D possibly being TRBD1 (6 bases). Trimming removed 6 bases from V and 2 bases from J, with 10 bases in between. The length of the CDR3 is 13 residues. From germline, CDR1 is MNHEY and CDR2 SMNVEV (reference sequence). The CDR3 sequence is CASSSTGNYGYTF. Here the CDR3 DNA reads TGTGCCAGCAGCTCGACAGGCAACTATGGCTACACCTTC.